These 6 T cell receptor beta chains were sequenced from one sample in a study of PD-1 blockade in mismatch repair-deficient tumors. Profiling relied on immunoSEQ multiplex PCR, and the TCRdb table lists in-frame clones only, not all of them. The top ten clones hold roughly 23% of a sample with under 50,000 clones, 75% to 85% of them seen once. The material sequenced was peripheral blood, taken 4 weeks after starting pembrolizumab. Every receptor here comes from an adult with mismatch repair-deficient cancer.

This clone was recorded a few times. CDR3 region: CASGPGACGYTF. CDR3 sequence (DNA): TGCGCCAGCGGTCCGGGGGCCTGTGGCTACACCTTC. This chain joins TRBV10-1 and TRBJ1-2, with a weak D call TRBD1 (6 bases). The CDR3 spans 12 residues. Germline V gives CDR1 WNHNN, CDR2 SYGVQD (reference sequence). V was shortened by 8 bases and J by 7 bases, with 14 bases between the two germline ends.

This chain joins TRBV30 and TRBJ2-7; 10 bases line up with TRBD2. CDR1 is GTSNPN, CDR2 SVGIG, per germline (reference sequence). The J segment lost 4 bases and the V segment lost 2 bases, leaving 11 bases of the junction unmatched. This CDR3 spans 16 amino acids. The DNA of the CDR3 is TGTGCCTGGAGTACCCACCGGACTAGCGGCAGATACGAGCAGTACTTC. Protein sequence: CAWSTHRTSGRYEQYF.

Remarks on this clone: This same CDR3 is encoded by further DNA sequences in the sample. V usage is TRBV15 and J usage is TRBJ2-3; tentatively, D is TRBD1 (7 bases). The CDR3 has 14 amino acids. V was shortened by 3 bases and J by 9 bases, with 16 bases between the two germline ends. Germline V gene lookup returns CDR1 LNHNV and CDR2 YYDKDF (reference sequence). CDR3 bases: TGTGCCACCAGCAGCAGGGGGTCTAGCGTAACGCAGTATTTT. Its translation: CATSSRGSSVTQYF. Variable domain in full (rest from reference TRBV15 and TRBJ2-3): DAMVIQNPRYQVTQFGKPVTLSCSQTLNHNVMYWYQQKSSQAPKLLFHYYDKDFNNEADTPDNFQSRRPNTSFCFLDIRSPGLGDTAMYLCATSSRGSSVTQYFGPGTRLTVL.

The chain couples TRBV7-6 to TRBJ2-5; 8 nucleotides line up with TRBD1. Germline V gene lookup returns CDR1 SGHVS and CDR2 FNYEAQ. The V segment lost 1 base and the J segment 2 bases; nucleotides outside the gene matches: 6. This CDR3 has 16 residues. In DNA form, the CDR3 reads TGTGCCAGCAGCTTAGGAGGGACAGGTTTTCAAGAGACCCAGTACTTC. Translated: CASSLGGTGFQETQYF.

The rearrangement links TRBV7-8 to TRBJ1-2, with 10 bases lining up with TRBD1. The V segment lost 5 bases and the J segment 6 bases; nucleotides outside the gene matches: 9. The germline V gene has CDR1 SGHVS and CDR2 FQNEAQ. The CDR3 consists of 15 residues. As DNA, the CDR3 is TGTGCCAGCAGCCACTGGACAGGGGGAGGCGATGGCTACACCTTC. This encodes CASSHWTGGGDGYTF.

This clone has a handful of counts. This rearrangement joins TRBV13 to TRBJ2-2, with D uncertain. This CDR3 has 12 amino acids. Trimming removed 5 bases from V and 3 bases from J, with 4 bases in between. Germline CDR1 reads PRHDT; CDR2 reads FYEKMQ (reference sequence). CDR3 loop: CASSIHTGELFF. CDR3 sequence (DNA): TGTGCCAGCAGCATACACACCGGGGAGCTGTTTTTT.